This TCR beta chain derives from a study of B cell selection in AIRE deficiency. Losses at the gene ends were 9 bases for V and 2 bases for J; bases not matched to a gene: 5. The CDR3 totals 13 residues. CDR1 MNHNS and CDR2 SASEGT come from the germline V gene. Comment on this clone: Antigen unknown.

TCRdb's table, derived via immunoSEQ multiplex PCR, lists solely in-frame clones and lacks some. The repertoire holds tens of thousands of clones, with roughly 95% as singletons. Points from the study as a whole: About 30.6% of healthy-donor shared Treg TCRbeta sequences appeared in patient Tconv cells. In TCRBV usage, CDR3 length and diversity, patient Tconv and Treg cells matched healthy donors. Shared Treg sequences were biased toward short CDR3s with few non-templated nucleotide insertions.

Sorting defined conventional CD4 T cells as CD4+CD127+. The clonotype comes from a human donor in good health. The sample was CD4+CD127+ conventional T cells sorted from PBMCs. The chain carries TRBV6-1 and TRBJ2-3; 7 nucleotides agree with TRBD2. CDR3 amino acids: CASSGFYTDTQYF. The CDR3 DNA follows: TGTGCCAGTAGCGGGTTTTACACAGATACGCAGTATTTT.